This T cell receptor (beta chain) originates from a study of T-cell memory formation after mild COVID-19. Study outcomes and limitations: A second wave of clones peaked on day 37, and their SARS-CoV-2 specificity went unconfirmed. In pre-infection memory, a portion of responding clones appeared, which suggested that cross-reactive memory joined.

In regard to this clonotype: The target antigen is unknown.

This CDR3 is 15 amino acids long. Per the germline V gene, CDR1 is SGHDN and CDR2 is FVKESK. V shed 0 bases and J 4 bases; nucleotides not matched to a gene: 5. TCRdb passed the 5' RACE reads through MiXCR, listing each CDR3 protein once. Found here are roughly 150,000 distinct CDR3 sequences, roughly 24% of them singletons; the top ten hold 24%. This receptor was obtained from an adult woman who had mild COVID-19 (a few samples of this study predate the infection). Cell type and time point are not known. The sequenced sample consisted of PBMCs or a T cell subset sorted from them (not recorded which). The V and J genes are TRBV14 and TRBJ1-2, with 7 nucleotides matching TRBD1. The CDR3: CASSQEDRVSYGYTF. In DNA, the CDR3 is TGTGCCAGCAGCCAAGAAGACAGGGTATCCTATGGCTACACCTTC.